The 32 T cell receptor beta chains presented below share a single source sample, sequenced in a study of T cells in Graves' hyperthyroidism and ophthalmopathy. Researchers amplified the TCR beta CDR3 regions from RNA transcripts. Using the HTBI primer set, a first-round RT-PCR was run on the TCR CDR3. TCRdb redid the calling of the multiplex PCR reads with MiXCR, one entry per CDR3 protein. The sample includes 90,000 to 120,000 distinct CDR3 sequences, roughly 15% of them seen just once. Source material: blood. Receptors were obtained from a woman aged 45-59 years with Graves' hyperthyroidism.

This clonotype has a handful of counts. The gene calls are TRBV3-1 and TRBJ2-6; 14 nucleotides line up with TRBD2. Trimming took 4 bases from V and 4 from J; bases not matched to a gene: 9. Germline V gene data show CDR1 as LGHDT and CDR2 as YNNKEL (reference sequence). CDR3 length: 19 amino acids. The CDR3: CASSLTPGLAGAGANVLTF. CDR3 nucleotide sequence: TGTGCCAGCAGCCTCACCCCGGGACTAGCGGGAGCCGGGGCCAACGTCCTGACTTTC.

This clonotype was observed at least ten times. This rearrangement joins TRBV27 to TRBJ2-2; D is uncertain. The CDR3 loop spans 12 amino acids. The ends were cut back, 1 base at V and 5 bases at J, with 2 bases in the middle. The germline gives CDR1 MNHEY, CDR2 SMNVEV (reference sequence). The DNA for the CDR3 is TGTGCCAGCAGTTTATGGACCGGGGAGCTGTTTTTT. This encodes CASSLWTGELFF.

This clonotype was seen ten or more times. This chain connects TRBV20-1 to TRBJ2-7; a weak D match, TRBD1 (6 bases). The V gene lost 8 bases and the J gene lost 5 bases, with 28 bases spanning the gap. CDR3 length: 16 amino acids. Germline CDR1 and CDR2: DFQATT and SNEGSKA (reference sequence). In nucleotides, the CDR3 is TGCAGTTCCCTACAAACAGGGTCCCCGCACCTAGACGAGCAGTACTTC. This sequence encodes CSSLQTGSPHLDEQYF.

There are many counts of this clonotype. This chain uses TRBV30 with TRBJ1-6; 9 nucleotides agree with TRBD1. This CDR3 is built from 15 residues. The J segment lost 3 bases and the V segment lost 4 bases, leaving 4 bases of the junction unmatched. Germline V gives CDR1 GTSNPN, CDR2 SVGIG (reference sequence). The chain's CDR3 is CAWKPGQGYNSPLHF. CDR3 DNA sequence: TGTGCCTGGAAACCGGGACAGGGCTATAATTCACCCCTCCACTTT.

The CDR3 bases are TGCGCCAGCAGCCAAGTAAGGGGACAGGGCTGGGAGCAGTTCTTC. Amino acid sequence: CASSQVRGQGWEQFF. The chain has TRBV4-1 and TRBJ2-1, with TRBD1 identical over 9 bases. Looked up from germline, CDR1 is MGHRA and CDR2 is YSYEKL. The CDR3 has 15 amino acids. Germline trimming cut 1 base from V and 10 bases from J; bases unmatched to any gene: 8.

The CDR3 DNA sequence: TGTGCCAGCAGCTTAAAATGGGACGCCACTAATGAAAAACTGTTTTTT. It is translated as CASSLKWDATNEKLFF. The chain combines TRBV11-2 with TRBJ1-4; D is perhaps TRBD1 (5 bases). V was cut by 2 bases and J by 2 bases, with 12 bases left in between. Germline V lookup: CDR1 SGHAT, CDR2 FQNNGV. The CDR3 is 16 amino acids.

This clonotype was seen ten or more times. The gene calls are TRBV7-2 and TRBJ2-5; the match to TRBD2 covers 7 bases. The junction had 3 bases not matched to a gene; V was cut back by 9 bases and J by 5 bases. Germline CDR1 reads SGHTA; CDR2 reads FQGNSA. The CDR3 is 11 residues long. This CDR3 is CARGGSETQYF. In nucleotides, the CDR3 is TGTGCCAGGGGGGGGTCGGAGACCCAGTACTTC.

This clonotype was counted at least ten times. The chain links TRBV27 to TRBJ2-3; D uncertain. V lost 7 bases to trimming and J lost 2 bases, with 13 bases between them. The CDR3 is 14 residues long. Per the germline V gene, CDR1 is MNHEY and CDR2 is SMNVEV (reference sequence). Here the CDR3 DNA reads TGTGCCAGCACCTTCCGAGACTCCACAGATACGCAGTATTTT. As protein: CASTFRDSTDTQYF.

This clonotype was seen ten or more times. The chain is built from TRBV20-1 and TRBJ2-2, with D maybe TRBD1 (6 bases). Between the trimmed V and J ends, which lost 6 bases and 1 base, there was a span of 12 bases. The CDR3 is made up of 14 amino acids. Germline V gene sequence: CDR1 DFQATT, CDR2 SNEGSKA (reference sequence). The CDR3 nucleotides read TGCAGTGCGCGATCCAGGGGGAACACCGGGGAGCTGTTTTTT. Translating it yields CSARSRGNTGELFF.

This chain connects TRBV5-1 to TRBJ1-2; a weak D match, TRBD1 (5 bases). V was shortened by 0 bases and J by 3 bases, with 9 bases between the two germline ends. The CDR3 contains 14 residues. CDR1 and CDR2 (germline): SGHRS, YFSETQ. For the CDR3, the DNA is TGCGCCAGCAGCTTGGGTGGGGCAGACTATGGCTACACCTTC. Translation gives CASSLGGADYGYTF.

The rearrangement uses TRBV11-1 and TRBJ2-5; 10 positions match TRBD2. The CDR3 has 17 residues. Germline V CDR1 and CDR2: SGHAT, FQDESV (reference sequence). V was pared by 5 bases and J by 5 bases, with 14 bases of the junction left unmatched. The CDR3 DNA reads TGTGCCAGCAGCGTAGGGGCGAGTAGCGGGAGGTCGGAGACCCAGTACTTC. This codes for CASSVGASSGRSETQYF.

The sample holds many counts of this clonotype. V and J are TRBV18 and TRBJ1-1, with D maybe TRBD1 (5 bases). The germline gives CDR1 KGHSH, CDR2 LQKENI. The CDR3 has 12 residues. V gave up 5 bases and J gave up 6 bases, with 10 bases separating them. The CDR3 sequence is CASSITRAEAFF. The CDR3 DNA reads as TGTGCCAGCTCAATCACCAGGGCTGAAGCTTTCTTT.

This clonotype was observed many times. Mismatch with germline at one junction end may stem from a read error. The J gene is TRBJ2-2, the V gene TRBV12-3 or TRBV12-4; D possibly uses TRBD1 or TRBD2 (5 bases each). The CDR3 totals 16 residues. CDR3 region: CASSAEGTRNAGELFF. The CDR3, as DNA: TGTGCCAGCAGTGCCGAGGGGACCCGGAACGCCGGGGAGCTGTTTTTT.

This clonotype came up a few times. The chain uses TRBV14 and TRBJ2-5, with no clear D. Germline CDR1 is SGHDN and CDR2 is FVKESK. The ends were cut back, 2 bases at V and 4 bases at J, with 8 bases in the middle. CDR3 length: 13 residues. In DNA, the CDR3 is TGTGCCAGCAGCCAACCCAACGTAGAGACCCAGTACTTC. Translated, it gives CASSQPNVETQYF.

The table lists this clonotype with many counts. The genes are TRBV7-2 and TRBJ1-5; D unclear. The CDR3 spans 13 residues. Per germline, CDR1 SGHTA and CDR2 FQGNSA. V dropped 1 base and J dropped 10 bases, with 11 bases sitting between them. CDR3 DNA sequence: TGTGCCAGCAGCTTAGATCACCTTGGACCCCAGCATTTT. Amino acid sequence: CASSLDHLGPQHF.

This clonotype was seen many times. The genes are TRBV5-1 and TRBJ2-3, with D possibly being TRBD1 (6 bases). CDR3 size: 16 residues. The V end lost 0 bases, the J end lost 0 bases, and 11 bases lay between the germline ends. Germline V CDR1 and CDR2: SGHRS, YFSETQ. The CDR3 protein is CASSLAGVRSTDTQYF. For the CDR3, the DNA is TGCGCCAGCAGCTTGGCAGGGGTCCGGAGCACAGATACGCAGTATTTT.

In this sample, this clonotype turned up many times. V usage is TRBV7-9 and J usage is TRBJ2-3, with TRBD2 matching 9 bases. Germline loops: CDR1 SEHNR, CDR2 FQNEAQ (reference sequence). V shed 2 bases and J 6 bases; nucleotides not matched to a gene: 3. This CDR3 has 14 residues. The chain's CDR3 is CASSLIAGDDTQYF. As DNA, the CDR3 is TGTGCCAGCAGCTTAATAGCGGGAGACGATACGCAGTATTTT.

This clonotype appeared many times. The rearrangement links TRBV12-3 or TRBV12-4 to TRBJ2-4; 10 bases are shared with TRBD2. The CDR3 covers 14 residues. V was pared by 10 bases and J by 3 bases, with 6 bases of the junction left unmatched. CDR3 in amino acids: CATLAGGDKNIQYF. CDR3 DNA sequence: TGTGCCACCTTAGCGGGAGGAGACAAAAACATTCAGTACTTC.

This clonotype came up many times. Here the CDR3 DNA reads TGCAGCGTAACAGAGACAGGGGGCTCAGCTAATGAAAAACTGTTTTTT. Its protein product is CSVTETGGSANEKLFF. The J gene is TRBJ1-4, the V gene TRBV29-1, with 10 bases lining up with TRBD1. J lost 3 bases, V lost 6 bases, and 10 bases had no gene match. Germline loops: CDR1 SQVTM, CDR2 ANQGSEA. The CDR3 is made up of 16 amino acids.

This clonotype was seen repeatedly, ten times or more. The chain couples TRBV7-3 to TRBJ2-1; possibly TRBD1 or TRBD2 for D (5 bases each). Germline V CDR1 and CDR2: SGHTA, FQGTGA. V shed 3 bases and J shed 6 bases, with 12 bases lying between them. The CDR3 has 14 amino acids. The CDR3 DNA reads TGTGCCAGCAGCTTGGGGACCCTGGCCAATGAGCAGTTCTTC. Translated: CASSLGTLANEQFF.

This clonotype was seen many times. The chain employs TRBV2 and TRBJ1-1; 7 bases match TRBD1. In germline, CDR1 is SNHLY, CDR2 FYNNEI. V trimming: 6 bases; J trimming: 5 bases; junction bases outside the gene matches: 6. The CDR3 length is 13 residues. The CDR3 sequence is CASRRQGVTEAFF. CDR3 DNA sequence: TGTGCCAGCAGGAGACAGGGTGTAACTGAAGCTTTCTTT.

This clonotype was seen repeatedly, ten times or more. V gene TRBV28 combines with J gene TRBJ1-1; TRBD1 agrees at 7 bases. V shed 2 bases and J 2 bases; nucleotides not matched to a gene: 11. The CDR3 has 17 residues. In germline, CDR1 is MDHEN, CDR2 SYDVKM. The CDR3 here is CASSLTGEGEKNTEAFF. DNA of the CDR3: TGTGCCAGCAGTTTAACAGGGGAAGGGGAAAAAAACACTGAAGCTTTCTTT.

This clonotype was detected ten times or more. In nucleotides, the CDR3 is TGTGCCAGCAGTGCACGCGGACTAGAGGCGCAGTATTTT. The encoded protein is CASSARGLEAQYF. V usage is TRBV11-2 and J usage is TRBJ2-3; TRBD2 matches 7 bases. The CDR3 runs 13 residues. The germline V gene encodes CDR1 SGHAT and CDR2 FQNNGV. The ends lost 6 bases at V and 10 bases at J; junction bases unmatched: 10.

This clonotype was recorded at least ten times. This chain joins TRBV5-1 and TRBJ2-7; 8 bases line up with TRBD1. Germline loops: CDR1 SGHRS, CDR2 YFSETQ. V lost 4 bases to trimming and J lost 1 base; unmatched junction nucleotides: 7. There are 15 residues in the CDR3. The CDR3 region has the DNA TGCGCCAGCAGCCCTCAGACAGGGGCGTCCTACGAGCAGTACTTC. Translation: CASSPQTGASYEQYF.

The V and J genes are TRBV11-2 and TRBJ2-2, with a possible D match to TRBD1 (6 bases). V gave up 1 base and J gave up 1 base, with 19 bases separating them. This CDR3 has 19 amino acids. The V gene's germline CDR1 is SGHAT and CDR2 FQNNGV. Here the CDR3 reads CASSLVLAGGTGNTGELFF. The CDR3 DNA reads TGTGCCAGCAGCTTAGTTCTCGCTGGGGGCACAGGGAACACCGGGGAGCTGTTTTTT.

In this sample, this clonotype turned up many times. The chain recombines TRBV11-2 with TRBJ1-2, with D possibly matching TRBD1 (5 bases). The CDR3 extends over 14 amino acids. V gave up 3 bases and J gave up 6 bases, with 14 bases separating them. Germline-derived CDR1 and CDR2 are SGHAT and FQNNGV. Here the CDR3 DNA reads TGTGCCAGCAGCTTGGATCTCAGGGATAATGGCTACACCTTC. This sequence encodes CASSLDLRDNGYTF. Combining the CDR3 with reference TRBV11-2 and TRBJ1-2 gives the whole variable domain EAGVAQSPRYKIIEKRQSVAFWCNPISGHATLYWYQQILGQGPKLLIQFQNNGVVDDSQLPKDRFSAERLKGVDSTLKIQPAKLEDSAVYLCASSLDLRDNGYTFGSGTRLTVV.

This clonotype showed up just a few times. One base away lies a much larger clone, so this may be a sequencing read error. This chain joins TRBV4-2 and TRBJ2-7; 7 bases fit TRBD2. This CDR3 has 16 residues. The germline V gene encodes CDR1 LGHNA and CDR2 YNFKEQ. CDR3 nucleotides: TGTGCCAGCAGCCAAGATCTCCTAGCGGCCGCCTACGAGCAGTGCTTC. Its translation is CASSQDLLAAAYEQCF.

Ten or more counts support this clonotype. The J gene is TRBJ2-1, the V gene TRBV9, with TRBD2 as a possible D gene (5 bases). The CDR3 is 16 residues long. Trimming left V 1 base short and J 4 bases short, with 15 bases between. The V gene's germline CDR1 is SGDLS and CDR2 YYNGEE. The DNA for the CDR3 is TGTGCCAGCAGCGTACGGGATTCACTGGGGTACAATGAGCAGTTCTTC. It codes for CASSVRDSLGYNEQFF.

Remarks on this clonotype: Just one base apart from a much larger clone, this may be a read error. The CDR3 end shows no conserved phenylalanine or tryptophan, and so a read error is likely. This chain joins TRBV7-6 and TRBJ2-3, with TRBD1 identical over 9 bases. CDR1 and CDR2 from the germline V gene are SGHVS and FNYEAQ. The CDR3 covers 15 residues. V was clipped by 5 bases and J by 3 bases; unmatched bases: 6. CDR3 amino acids: CASSRRTGETDTQYL. The CDR3 nucleotides read TGTGCCAGCAGCCGACGGACAGGGGAGACAGATACGCAGTATCTT.

This clonotype came up many times. The V call is TRBV20-1, the J call TRBJ1-1; 8 positions match TRBD1. Germline V CDR1 and CDR2: DFQATT, SNEGSKA (reference sequence). Losses at the gene ends were 1 base for V and 10 bases for J; bases not matched to a gene: 8. This CDR3 comprises 13 residues. The CDR3 DNA sequence: TGCAGTGCTAGAGCGACAGGGGAGGGTGTAGCTTTCTTT. Protein sequence: CSARATGEGVAFF.

The chain joins TRBV6-1 to TRBJ1-2; 8 bases are shared with TRBD1. CDR1 is MNHNS, CDR2 SASEGT, per germline. Unmatched junction bases numbered 10, after V lost 6 bases and J lost 1 base. This CDR3 region has 16 residues. In nucleotides, the CDR3 is TGTGCCAGCAGGTTCTTCGGGACAGGAATTAACTATGGCTACACCTTC. Encoded protein: CASRFFGTGINYGYTF.

This clonotype was observed many times. The chain links TRBV18 to TRBJ2-7, with 7 bases lining up with TRBD1. With V trimmed by 1 base and J by 7 bases, 7 bases remained unmatched. Looked up from germline, CDR1 is KGHSH and CDR2 is LQKENI. The CDR3 loop spans 14 amino acids. CDR3 sequence (DNA): TGTGCCAGCTCACCACTGGCGGCGACAGGGGAGCAGTACGTC. Amino acids: CASSPLAATGEQYV.